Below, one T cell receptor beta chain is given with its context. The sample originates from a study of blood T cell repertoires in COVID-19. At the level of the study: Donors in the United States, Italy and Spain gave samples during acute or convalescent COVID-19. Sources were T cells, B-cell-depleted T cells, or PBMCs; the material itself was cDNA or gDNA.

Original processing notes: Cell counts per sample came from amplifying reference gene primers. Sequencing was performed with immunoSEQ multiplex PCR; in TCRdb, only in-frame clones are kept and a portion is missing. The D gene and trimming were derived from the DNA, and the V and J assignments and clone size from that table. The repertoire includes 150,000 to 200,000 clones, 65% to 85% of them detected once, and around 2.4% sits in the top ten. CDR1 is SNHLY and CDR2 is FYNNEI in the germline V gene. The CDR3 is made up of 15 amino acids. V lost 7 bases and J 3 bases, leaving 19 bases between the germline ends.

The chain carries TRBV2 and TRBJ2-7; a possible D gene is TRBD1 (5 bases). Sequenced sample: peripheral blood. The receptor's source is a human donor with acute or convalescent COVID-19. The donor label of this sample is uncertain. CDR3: CASTEGRGAYYEQYF. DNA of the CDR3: TGTGCCAGCACCGAAGGTAGGGGCGCCTACTACGAGCAGTACTTC.